A single sample is the source of the 17 T cell receptor beta chains below, sequenced in a study of blood T cell repertoires in COVID-19. Assay used: immunoSEQ multiplex PCR; TCRdb lists only in-frame clones, some missing. The sample yields about 70,000 clones, roughly four fifths seen once. The specimen was peripheral blood. The receptors come from an elderly woman with acute or convalescent COVID-19.

The chain recombines TRBV6-5 with TRBJ2-1; D possibly corresponds to TRBD2 (7 bases). Germline V gene sequence: CDR1 MNHEY, CDR2 SVGAGI. There are 14 residues in the CDR3. V was cut by 7 bases and J by 2 bases, with 12 bases left in between. The CDR3 reads CASTKGGTYNEQFF. The CDR3 nucleotides read TGTGCCAGCACCAAGGGGGGGACCTACAATGAGCAGTTCTTC.

This clone was counted between two and nine times. The chain carries TRBV5-1 and TRBJ2-1; perhaps TRBD2 as D (5 bases). The CDR3 covers 16 residues. CDR1 is SGHRS, CDR2 YFSETQ, per germline. V lost 0 bases and J lost 2, with 12 bases in between. CDR3 coding DNA: TGCGCCAGCAGCTTGGATGTCGGGGTGACCTACAATGAGCAGTTCTTC. It translates to CASSLDVGVTYNEQFF. The complete variable domain, with remaining parts taken from reference TRBV5-1 and TRBJ2-1, reads KAGVTQTPRYLIKTRGQQVTLSCSPISGHRSVSWYQQTPGQGLQFLFEYFSETQRNKGNFPGRFSGRQFSNSRSEMNVSTLELGDSALYLCASSLDVGVTYNEQFFGPGTRLTVL.

This chain uses TRBV7-9 with TRBJ2-6, with D perhaps TRBD2 (7 bases). This CDR3 contains 17 residues. The germline gives CDR1 SEHNR, CDR2 FQNEAQ (reference sequence). V gave up 0 bases and J gave up 2 bases, with 11 bases separating them. CDR3 DNA: TGTGCCAGCAGCTTAGCGAGGGGGGGGACTGGGGCCAACGTCCTGACTTTC. Amino acids: CASSLARGGTGANVLTF.

The rearrangement joins TRBV5-5 to TRBJ1-3, with 10 bases identical to TRBD1. Germline CDR1 is SGHKS and CDR2 is YYEKEE (reference sequence). Trimming at V came to 4 bases and at J to 4 bases, leaving 11 bases not matched to a gene. The CDR3 is 17 residues long. CDR3 bases: TGTGCCAGCAGCCTAAGTCCCGGGACAGGGGACGGAAACACCATATATTTT. It translates to CASSLSPGTGDGNTIYF.

The chain recombines TRBV18 with TRBJ1-3; D gene uncertain. Germline V gene data show CDR1 as KGHSH and CDR2 as LQKENI. V lost 3 bases to trimming and J lost 0 bases, with 6 bases between them. The CDR3 covers 14 residues. The CDR3 sequence: CASSPYSSGNTIYF. DNA of the CDR3: TGTGCCAGCTCACCGTATAGCTCTGGAAACACCATATATTTT.

The rearrangement joins TRBV4-1 to TRBJ2-3; TRBD2 matches at 8 bases. The CDR3 totals 21 residues. V shed 3 bases, J shed 2 bases, and the junction held 22 bases outside the gene matches. Germline assignment: CDR1 MGHRA and CDR2 YSYEKL. In DNA form, the CDR3 reads TGCGCCAGCAGCCACCCAATGGCCGGACTAGCTGAAAGCTCTCCCACAGATACGCAGTATTTT. Protein sequence: CASSHPMAGLAESSPTDTQYF.

The genes are TRBV6-5 and TRBJ1-4; D may be TRBD1 (5 bases). The CDR3 runs 15 residues. Trimming left V 0 bases short and J 10 bases short, with 15 bases between. Germline V gene data show CDR1 as MNHEY and CDR2 as SVGAGI. The CDR3 nucleotides read TGTGCCAGCAGTTACTCGAAGGGGCAGGGAGGAAAACTGTTTTTT. As protein: CASSYSKGQGGKLFF.

V and J are TRBV4-1 and TRBJ1-1; D is uncertain. The length of the CDR3 is 14 residues. In germline, CDR1 is MGHRA, CDR2 YSYEKL. V was clipped by 0 bases and J by 6 bases, with 11 bases between them. CDR3 region: CASSQDGRTAEAFF. The DNA for the CDR3 is TGCGCCAGCAGCCAAGATGGGAGGACGGCTGAAGCTTTCTTT.

This clone showed up many times. The chain joins TRBV19 to TRBJ1-2; D might be TRBD1 (6 bases). The germline V and J ends were trimmed by 7 bases and 1 base, with 19 bases remaining between them. CDR3 length equals 16 residues. Germline lookup yields CDR1 LNHDA and CDR2 SQIVND (reference sequence). The CDR3 reads CASISSQRGGNYGYTF. The DNA for the CDR3 is TGTGCCAGTATCTCATCTCAAAGGGGGGGTAACTATGGCTACACCTTC.

This sequence joins TRBV27 and TRBJ2-3; TRBD1 is a possible D gene (6 bases). V lost 1 base, J lost 6 bases, and 14 bases lay in between. CDR1 is MNHEY and CDR2 is SMNVEV in the germline V gene (reference sequence). This CDR3 spans 15 amino acids. CDR3 sequence: CASSLLVGAEDTQYF. DNA of the CDR3: TGTGCCAGCAGTTTATTGGTGGGGGCCGAGGATACGCAGTATTTT.

The chain links TRBV2 to TRBJ2-7; D is undetermined. The V and J ends lost 2 bases and 2 bases respectively, with 25 bases between them. The CDR3 runs 19 residues. CDR1 and CDR2 from the germline V gene are SNHLY and FYNNEI. The CDR3 DNA sequence: TGTGCCAGCAGTGAAATCCAGTTACCTTTTCCCCCGATTACCTACGAGCAGTACTTC. Translated, it gives CASSEIQLPFPPITYEQYF.

This clone was detected only a few times. The chain couples TRBV18 to TRBJ1-1; 11 bases align to TRBD1. Germline-derived CDR1 and CDR2 are KGHSH and LQKENI. Trimming took 5 bases from V and 5 from J; bases not matched to a gene: 10. The CDR3 loop spans 16 amino acids. This chain's CDR3 is CASSSVRDRGRTEAFF. CDR3 DNA sequence: TGTGCCAGCTCATCTGTCCGGGACAGGGGGAGGACTGAAGCTTTCTTT.

The V gene is TRBV6-5, the J gene TRBJ1-1; D is unclear. The germline V gene encodes CDR1 MNHEY and CDR2 SVGAGI. This CDR3 region has 14 residues. Trimming cost V 11 bases and J 1 base, with 17 bases left between them. The CDR3 coding sequence is TGTGCCGGAAGCGGGTGGACCTCGAACACTGAAGCTTTCTTT. Its protein is CAGSGWTSNTEAFF.

This chain links TRBV5-1 with TRBJ2-5; TRBD2 matches at 8 bases. CDR1 is SGHRS and CDR2 is YFSETQ in the germline V gene. V was clipped by 3 bases and J by 3 bases; unmatched bases: 10. The CDR3 length is 16 residues. This CDR3 reads CASSYNSGEYKETQYF. CDR3 DNA: TGCGCCAGCAGCTATAATAGCGGGGAATATAAAGAGACCCAGTACTTC.

The V gene is TRBV6-2 or TRBV6-3, the J gene TRBJ2-7; 11 bases are a match to TRBD1. The CDR3 runs to 15 residues. The V gene's germline CDR1 is MNHEY and CDR2 SVGEGT. Germline trimming cut 6 bases from V and 4 bases from J; bases unmatched to any gene: 8. In DNA form, the CDR3 reads TGTGCCAGCAGCGGGACCGGGACAGGGGGATACGAGCAGTACTTC. Encoded protein: CASSGTGTGGYEQYF.

This clone was recorded once. The chain employs TRBV7-9 and TRBJ2-5, with TRBD2 identical over 11 bases. In germline, CDR1 is SEHNR, CDR2 FQNEAQ (reference sequence). The CDR3 has 15 residues. V trimming: 5 bases; J trimming: 1 base; junction bases outside the gene matches: 3. The CDR3 DNA reads TGTGCCAGCAGCCGGGGACTAGCGGTCCAAGAGACCCAGTACTTC. Translation: CASSRGLAVQETQYF.

J is TRBJ1-2 and V is TRBV15, with 7 bases aligning to TRBD1. The CDR3 covers 16 residues. Looked up from germline, CDR1 is LNHNV and CDR2 is YYDKDF (reference sequence). The V gene end was trimmed by 0 bases and the J gene end by 6 bases; junction bases not matched to a gene: 10. CDR3 DNA: TGTGCCACCAGCAGAGATATGGGGATAGGGGGCAATGGCTACACCTTC. Encoded protein: CATSRDMGIGGNGYTF.